This T cell receptor beta chain emerged from a study of blood T cell repertoires in COVID-19. This CDR3 spans 16 amino acids. With V trimmed by 1 base and J by 4 bases, 5 bases remained unmatched. The germline V gene has CDR1 SGHTA and CDR2 FQGTGA. Only in-frame clones appear in the TCRdb table, and some are missing; sequencing was by immunoSEQ multiplex PCR. The sample has a few hundred thousand clones; 90% are singletons. The chain employs TRBV7-3 and TRBJ2-1, with 9 bases aligning to TRBD2. Sequencing used PBMCs or T cells enriched from blood (not recorded which). The TCR comes from a young woman with acute COVID-19. The CDR3 DNA follows: TGTGCCAGCAGCTTAAATCCCCTAGCGGGATACAATGAGCAGTTCTTC. Protein product: CASSLNPLAGYNEQFF.